This T cell receptor beta chain is drawn from a study of cytotoxic CD8 clonotypes in ibrutinib-treated CLL. Turning to the study itself: The cohort had 10 to 12 relapsed/refractory and roughly 15 treatment-naive patients, around 18 IGHV unmutated.

Genomic DNA (about 2 micrograms) was obtained from cryopreserved PBMCs for construction of TCR beta libraries. Method: immunoSEQ multiplex PCR; TCRdb's copy keeps in-frame clones and lacks some. Of fewer than 10,000 clones detected, 60% to 80% appear once; the ten largest clones hold around 37%. Study results and limitations: Researchers report that baseline clonality outpaced age-matched healthy donors and tracked circulating CD8+ T-cell counts. The study found public clonotypes uncommon, contracting or stable on treatment.

This clone was detected once. The antigen remains undetermined. V lost 5 bases, J lost 0 bases, and 13 bases lay in between. Germline CDR1 is SEHNR and CDR2 is FQNEAQ (reference sequence). The CDR3 loop spans 16 amino acids. The J gene is TRBJ1-4, the V gene TRBV7-9, with a weak D call TRBD1 (6 bases). Sequencing was performed on PBMCs, taken before ibrutinib treatment. This clonotype was sampled from a human donor with chronic lymphocytic leukemia. Here the CDR3 DNA reads TGTGCCAGCAGCCAGACGGGGGCTGCAACTAATGAAAAACTGTTTTTT. Protein product: CASSQTGAATNEKLFF.